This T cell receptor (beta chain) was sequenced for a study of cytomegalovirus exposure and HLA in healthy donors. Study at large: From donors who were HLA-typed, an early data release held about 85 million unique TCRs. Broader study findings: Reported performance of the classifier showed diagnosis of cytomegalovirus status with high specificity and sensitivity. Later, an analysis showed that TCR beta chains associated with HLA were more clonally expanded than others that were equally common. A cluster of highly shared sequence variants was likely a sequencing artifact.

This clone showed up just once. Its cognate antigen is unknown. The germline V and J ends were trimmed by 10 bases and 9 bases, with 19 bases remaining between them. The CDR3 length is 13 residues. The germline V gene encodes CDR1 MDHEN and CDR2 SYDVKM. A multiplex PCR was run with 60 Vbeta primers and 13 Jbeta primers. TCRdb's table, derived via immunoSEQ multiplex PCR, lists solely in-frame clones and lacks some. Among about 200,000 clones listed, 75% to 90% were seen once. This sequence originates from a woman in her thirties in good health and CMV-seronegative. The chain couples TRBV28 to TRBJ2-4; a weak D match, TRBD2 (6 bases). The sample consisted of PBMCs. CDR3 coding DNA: TGTGCCACCTTCTGGGGGGACCTTGGCATTCAGTACTTC. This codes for CATFWGDLGIQYF.